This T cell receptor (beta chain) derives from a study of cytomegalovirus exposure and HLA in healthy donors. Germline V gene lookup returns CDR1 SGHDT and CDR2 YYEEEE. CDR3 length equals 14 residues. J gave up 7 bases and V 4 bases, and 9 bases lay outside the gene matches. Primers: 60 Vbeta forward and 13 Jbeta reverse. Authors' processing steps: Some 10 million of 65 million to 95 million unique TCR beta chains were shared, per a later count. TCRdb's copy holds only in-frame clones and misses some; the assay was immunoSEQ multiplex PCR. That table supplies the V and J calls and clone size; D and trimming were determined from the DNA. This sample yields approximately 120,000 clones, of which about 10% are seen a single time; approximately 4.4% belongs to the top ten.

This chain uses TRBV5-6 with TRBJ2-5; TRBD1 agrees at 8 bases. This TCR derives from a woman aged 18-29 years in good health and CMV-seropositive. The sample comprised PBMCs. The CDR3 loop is CASSPTGVGGTQYF. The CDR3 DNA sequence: TGTGCCAGCAGCCCGACAGGGGTCGGTGGGACCCAGTACTTC.